Below are 30 T cell receptor beta chains sequenced from a single sample in a study of blood T cell repertoires in COVID-19. TCRdb keeps only in-frame clones here, not all; method: immunoSEQ multiplex PCR. This table has over 200,000 clones, 80% to 90% appearing once. The sample taken for sequencing was peripheral blood. The receptor source for this set is a woman in her thirties or forties with active or convalescent COVID-19.

V gene TRBV7-3 combines with J gene TRBJ2-1; TRBD2 matches 8 bases. From germline, CDR1 is SGHTA and CDR2 FQGTGA. This CDR3 is built from 18 residues. V lost 3 bases, J lost 6 bases, and 16 bases stayed unmatched. Here the CDR3 reads CASSLHMPEASGRNEQFF. DNA for the CDR3: TGTGCCAGCAGCTTGCACATGCCGGAGGCTAGCGGGCGCAATGAGCAGTTCTTC.

The rearrangement uses TRBV5-1 and TRBJ1-2, with TRBD1 identical over 7 bases. The CDR3 length is 17 residues. Germline trimming cut 0 bases from V and 5 bases from J; bases unmatched to any gene: 13. Germline lookup yields CDR1 SGHRS and CDR2 YFSETQ. The CDR3 DNA reads as TGCGCCAGCAGCTTGGGACAGGGAGCATTAGGGGTGTATGGCTACACCTTC. This translates into CASSLGQGALGVYGYTF.

The rearrangement uses TRBV6-5 and TRBJ2-7; tentative D call: TRBD2 (5 bases). The germline V gene has CDR1 MNHEY and CDR2 SVGAGI. V was shortened by 2 bases and J by 0 bases, with 11 bases between the two germline ends. The CDR3 length is 15 residues. CDR3 protein: CASSYTGLSSYEQYF. The CDR3 bases are TGTGCCAGCAGTTACACGGGGTTGAGCTCCTACGAGCAGTACTTC.

This clone came up once. The CDR3 loop is CASRTGGSSNQPQHF. CDR3 bases: TGCGCCAGCAGAACAGGGGGTTCGAGCAATCAGCCCCAGCATTTT. V and J are TRBV10-2 and TRBJ1-5, with 8 bases lining up with TRBD1. Germline-derived CDR1 and CDR2 are WSHSY and SAAADI. This CDR3 contains 15 residues. Germline trimming cut 6 bases from V and 1 base from J; bases unmatched to any gene: 5.

The gene calls are TRBV19 and TRBJ2-5, with 7 bases identical to TRBD1. Germline-derived CDR1 and CDR2 are LNHDA and SQIVND (reference sequence). The length of the CDR3 is 14 residues. Losses at the gene ends were 10 bases for V and 4 bases for J; bases not matched to a gene: 12. For the CDR3, the DNA is TGTGCCATCTCGATACAGGGGAGAGGAGAGACCCAGTACTTC. As protein: CAISIQGRGETQYF.

The gene calls are TRBV12-3 or TRBV12-4 and TRBJ1-2; 8 bases are a match to TRBD1. J gave up 10 bases and V 1 base, and 2 bases lay outside the gene matches. The CDR3 sequence is 12 residues long. CDR3 sequence reads: CASSLGQGTYTF. CDR3 nucleotide sequence: TGTGCCAGCAGTTTAGGACAGGGGACCTACACCTTC.

The chain employs TRBV9 and TRBJ1-4; 9 bases are shared with TRBD1. Trimming at V came to 3 bases and at J to 10 bases, leaving 10 bases not matched to a gene. CDR3 size: 15 residues. Germline V CDR1 and CDR2: SGDLS, YYNGEE. CDR3 residues: CASSDSQGALGKLFF. The CDR3 DNA follows: TGTGCCAGCAGCGACTCACAGGGGGCGCTTGGAAAACTGTTTTTT. Supplemented by reference TRBV9 and TRBJ1-4, the full variable domain reads DSGVTQTPKHLITATGQRVTLRCSPRSGDLSVYWYQQSLDQGLQFLIQYYNGEERAKGNILERFSAQQFPDLHSELNLSSLELGDSALYFCASSDSQGALGKLFFGSGTQLSVL.

The rearrangement links TRBV9 to TRBJ2-7, with TRBD1 identical over 10 bases. From germline, CDR1 is SGDLS and CDR2 YYNGEE. The ends lost 3 bases at V and 3 bases at J; junction bases unmatched: 6. The CDR3 runs to 15 residues. CDR3 sequence: CASSEEGQGGYEQYF. CDR3 DNA sequence: TGTGCCAGCAGCGAGGAAGGACAGGGGGGCTACGAGCAGTACTTC.

Only one count was recorded for this clone. The V gene is TRBV27, the J gene TRBJ1-5, with a tentative D call TRBD1 (5 bases). Looked up from germline, CDR1 is MNHEY and CDR2 is SMNVEV (reference sequence). V gave up 5 bases and J gave up 8 bases, with 13 bases separating them. The CDR3 contains 13 residues. The CDR3 coding sequence is TGTGCCAGCAGTCCTCGGGGGGTGGAGCCCCAGCATTTT. This gives the protein CASSPRGVEPQHF.

CDR3 residues: CASSESQGNYGYTF. The CDR3 nucleotides read TGTGCCAGCAGTGAGTCACAGGGTAACTATGGCTACACCTTC. This chain links TRBV2 with TRBJ1-2; the D gene is possibly TRBD1 (6 bases). This CDR3 contains 14 residues. The germline V gene has CDR1 SNHLY and CDR2 FYNNEI. Trimming shortened V by 3 bases and J by 1 base, and 9 bases separated the two germline ends.

This clone was detected only a few times. Within the sample, other DNA sequences also encode this same CDR3. CDR3 sequence: CASSIGQGGNQPQHF. CDR3 nucleotide sequence: TGTGCCAGTAGTATCGGACAGGGGGGCAATCAGCCCCAGCATTTT. The J gene is TRBJ1-5, the V gene TRBV19; TRBD1 agrees at 10 bases. V shed 3 bases and J 2 bases; nucleotides not matched to a gene: 1. This CDR3 is 15 amino acids long. Germline lookup yields CDR1 LNHDA and CDR2 SQIVND (reference sequence). The full variable domain, completed using reference TRBV19 and TRBJ1-5, is DGGITQSPKYLFRKEGQNVTLSCEQNLNHDAMYWYRQDPGQGLRLIYYSQIVNDFQKGDIAEGYSVSREKKESFPLTVTSAQKNPTAFYLCASSIGQGGNQPQHFGDGTRLSIL.

V usage is TRBV5-1 and J usage is TRBJ2-2; 7 bases are shared with TRBD1. The CDR3 length is 17 residues. The germline CDR1 and CDR2 sequences are SGHRS and YFSETQ. V lost 2 bases to trimming and J lost 0 bases; unmatched junction nucleotides: 7. The CDR3 nucleotides are TGCGCCAGCAGCTTAGCCGAAGGGGGCCCGAACACCGGGGAGCTGTTTTTT. Its translation: CASSLAEGGPNTGELFF. Full variable domain (outside the CDR3, taken from reference TRBV5-1 and TRBJ2-2): KAGVTQTPRYLIKTRGQQVTLSCSPISGHRSVSWYQQTPGQGLQFLFEYFSETQRNKGNFPGRFSGRQFSNSRSEMNVSTLELGDSALYLCASSLAEGGPNTGELFFGEGSRLTVL.

This clone was seen just once. The V and J genes are TRBV10-3 and TRBJ1-3, with TRBD1 identical over 12 bases. Germline CDR1 reads ENHRY; CDR2 reads SYGVKD. This CDR3 is built from 15 residues. Trimming at V came to 11 bases and at J to 0 bases, leaving 5 bases not matched to a gene. CDR3 nucleotides: TGTGCCGTGGGACAGGGGGCTACCTCTGGAAACACCATATATTTT. Translation gives CAVGQGATSGNTIYF.

The chain recombines TRBV19 with TRBJ2-7; 9 nucleotides line up with TRBD2. V lost 9 bases and J lost 1; bases outside the gene matches: 4. This CDR3 is 13 amino acids long. The germline CDR1 and CDR2 sequences are LNHDA and SQIVND (reference sequence). This chain's CDR3 is CASRTSESYEQYF. The CDR3 DNA is TGTGCCAGCAGGACTAGCGAATCCTACGAGCAGTACTTC.

The chain has TRBV10-3 and TRBJ1-5, with D perhaps TRBD1 (5 bases). V was shortened by 2 bases and J by 9 bases, with 14 bases between the two germline ends. Germline CDR1 is ENHRY and CDR2 is SYGVKD. The CDR3 totals 14 residues. For the CDR3, the DNA is TGTGCCATCAGTGAGGGGCAGGGTATGCGGCCCCAGCATTTT. It is translated as CAISEGQGMRPQHF.

This sequence joins TRBV6-5 and TRBJ1-2, with TRBD1 matching 7 bases. Per the germline V gene, CDR1 is MNHEY and CDR2 is SVGAGI. The ends lost 5 bases at V and 3 bases at J; junction bases unmatched: 6. CDR3 length: 14 residues. The CDR3 reads CASSLRQGDYGYTF. Here the CDR3 DNA reads TGTGCCAGCAGTCTCCGACAGGGAGACTATGGCTACACCTTC.

This rearrangement joins TRBV10-3 to TRBJ2-7, with a possible D match to TRBD2 (6 bases). Trimming cost V 3 bases and J 4 bases, with 16 bases left between them. The CDR3 sequence is 15 residues long. Looked up from germline, CDR1 is ENHRY and CDR2 is SYGVKD. The CDR3, as DNA: TGTGCCATCAGTGATGGGGGGAGTAGAATATACGAGCAGTACTTC. Its protein is CAISDGGSRIYEQYF.

About this clone: One end of the junction does not line up with germline, which may come from a read error. The chain links TRBV7-9 to TRBJ1-6; tentative D call: TRBD1 (6 bases). The CDR3 loop spans 13 amino acids. In germline, CDR1 is SEHNR, CDR2 FQNEAQ (reference sequence). This CDR3 is CASTNSVTGSGVF. The CDR3 DNA is TGTGCCAGCACCAATTCAGTTACAGGGAGTGGGGTTTTT.

This sequence joins TRBV12-3 or TRBV12-4 and TRBJ2-3, with D possibly being TRBD2 (7 bases). The CDR3 spans 13 residues. V lost 7 bases to trimming and J lost 4 bases, with 12 bases between them. CDR3 region: CASKGGLADTQYF. In DNA form, the CDR3 reads TGTGCCAGCAAGGGGGGGCTTGCAGATACGCAGTATTTT.

The rearrangement uses TRBV27 and TRBJ2-1; TRBD1 might be the D (6 bases). V was shortened by 8 bases and J by 2 bases, with 16 bases between the two germline ends. The CDR3 length is 15 residues. Germline CDR1 reads MNHEY; CDR2 reads SMNVEV (reference sequence). CDR3 DNA: TGTGCCAGCCGCGCAGGGGTCGGTCCCTACAATGAGCAGTTCTTC. This codes for CASRAGVGPYNEQFF.

The chain links TRBV6-6 to TRBJ2-5; possible D gene TRBD1, 6 bases. This CDR3 has 15 residues. Germline values: CDR1 MNHNY, CDR2 SVGAGI (reference sequence). V lost 3 bases to trimming and J lost 2 bases, with 13 bases between them. The CDR3 sequence: CASSYLDRIQETQYF. CDR3 DNA: TGTGCCAGCAGTTATTTGGACAGAATTCAAGAGACCCAGTACTTC.

This clone was found once. V gene TRBV5-1 combines with J gene TRBJ2-1; 10 bases are shared with TRBD2. This CDR3 contains 15 residues. Trimming took 2 bases from V and 5 from J; bases not matched to a gene: 4. Germline-derived CDR1 and CDR2 are SGHRS and YFSETQ. This CDR3 is CASSFTSGAHNEQFF. Here the CDR3 DNA reads TGCGCCAGCAGCTTTACTAGCGGGGCCCACAATGAGCAGTTCTTC.

This chain uses TRBV7-2 with TRBJ2-5; 13 nucleotides agree with TRBD2. With 5 bases clipped from V and 3 bases from J, the junction kept 6 bases outside the gene matches. The CDR3 length is 16 residues. CDR1 and CDR2 from the germline V gene are SGHTA and FQGNSA. The CDR3 sequence is CASSTTSGGVKETQYF. CDR3 DNA sequence: TGTGCCAGCAGCACCACTAGCGGGGGGGTTAAAGAGACCCAGTACTTC.

The V and J genes are TRBV5-4 and TRBJ1-1; D ambiguous. Germline CDR1 reads SGHNT; CDR2 reads YYREEE (reference sequence). The V end lost 7 bases, the J end lost 4 bases, and 14 bases lay between the germline ends. The CDR3 has 13 amino acids. CDR3 residues: CASRAGESTEAFF. CDR3 nucleotides: TGTGCCAGCCGCGCGGGAGAAAGCACTGAAGCTTTCTTT.

The V call is TRBV19, the J call TRBJ2-3; TRBD2 is a possible D gene (5 bases). The V gene's germline CDR1 is LNHDA and CDR2 SQIVND (reference sequence). The CDR3 has 13 amino acids. Trimming took off 8 bases at V and 4 bases at J, with 13 bases between the two ends. The CDR3: CASARGDSDTQYF. CDR3 bases: TGTGCCAGTGCCCGGGGTGATTCAGATACGCAGTATTTT.

The V and J genes are TRBV5-1 and TRBJ2-7, with D perhaps matching TRBD1 (5 bases). V lost 1 base and J lost 0, with 8 bases in between. CDR1 is SGHRS and CDR2 is YFSETQ in the germline V gene. The CDR3 length is 14 residues. CDR3 nucleotides: TGCGCCAGCAGCTTGCCTACAGGCTCCTACGAGCAGTACTTC. Its translation: CASSLPTGSYEQYF.

This clone was recorded a few times. J is TRBJ1-1 and V is TRBV5-1, with unresolved D. V was clipped by 6 bases and J by 2 bases, with 14 bases between them. Germline CDR1 is SGHRS and CDR2 is YFSETQ. The CDR3 extends over 14 amino acids. DNA for the CDR3: TGCGCCAGCACCACGCAGCCGGGAAACACTGAAGCTTTCTTT. This translates into CASTTQPGNTEAFF.

This clone was seen once. The rearrangement joins TRBV7-2 to TRBJ2-2, with D possibly TRBD2 on 5 matching bases. CDR1 is SGHTA, CDR2 FQGNSA, per germline. The V end was cut by 6 bases, the J end by 4 bases, with 18 bases between. The CDR3 length is 16 residues. The CDR3 nucleotides are TGTGCCAGCAGAGCTCCCCTAACGGGGATCACCGGGGAGCTGTTTTTT. Amino acid sequence: CASRAPLTGITGELFF.

The rearrangement joins TRBV7-9 to TRBJ2-7; 9 positions agree with TRBD2. Per germline, CDR1 SEHNR and CDR2 FQNEAQ (reference sequence). V lost 7 bases and J lost 4; bases outside the gene matches: 11. This CDR3 has 15 residues. The CDR3 coding sequence is TGTGCCAGCAAAAAAACCGCGGGGGGGAGATACGAGCAGTACTTC. Residues: CASKKTAGGRYEQYF. Filled out from reference TRBV7-9 and TRBJ2-7, the complete variable domain reads DTGVSQNPRHKITKRGQNVTFRCDPISEHNRLYWYRQTLGQGPEFLTYFQNEAQLEKSRLLSDRFSAERPKGSFSTLEIQRTEQGDSAMYLCASKKTAGGRYEQYFGPGTRLTVT.

This clone was recorded only once. J is TRBJ1-2 and V is TRBV6-5; TRBD1 agrees at 11 bases. CDR1 is MNHEY, CDR2 SVGAGI, per germline. Trimming removed 2 bases from V and 4 bases from J; junction bases left unmatched: 6. The CDR3 contains 16 residues. The CDR3 DNA reads TGTGCCAGCAGTTACGGACAGGGGGCTCGGGGCTATGGCTACACCTTC. Its protein is CASSYGQGARGYGYTF.